This T cell receptor (beta chain) is drawn from a study of OX40 agonist ivuxolimab in advanced cancers. TCRdb's table, derived via immunoSEQ multiplex PCR, lists solely in-frame clones and lacks some. The data contain about 47,000 clones, around 84% of them singletons. This clone has more than one count but fewer than ten. In germline, CDR1 is MRHNA, CDR2 SNTAGT. There are 15 residues in the CDR3. V was trimmed by 4 bases and J by 9 bases, leaving 19 bases between them. The chain joins TRBV6-4 to TRBJ2-1, with D possibly called TRBD1 or TRBD2 (5 bases each). The source material was CD4+ or CD8+ T cells sorted from blood, sampled in a trial of the OX40 agonist ivuxolimab. This clonotype originated in an adult with an advanced solid tumor such as melanoma, head and neck, liver or kidney cancer. This CDR3 reads CASSATDSPSGEQFF. DNA for the CDR3: TGTGCCAGCAGTGCCACAGACAGTCCCAGCGGTGAGCAGTTCTTC.